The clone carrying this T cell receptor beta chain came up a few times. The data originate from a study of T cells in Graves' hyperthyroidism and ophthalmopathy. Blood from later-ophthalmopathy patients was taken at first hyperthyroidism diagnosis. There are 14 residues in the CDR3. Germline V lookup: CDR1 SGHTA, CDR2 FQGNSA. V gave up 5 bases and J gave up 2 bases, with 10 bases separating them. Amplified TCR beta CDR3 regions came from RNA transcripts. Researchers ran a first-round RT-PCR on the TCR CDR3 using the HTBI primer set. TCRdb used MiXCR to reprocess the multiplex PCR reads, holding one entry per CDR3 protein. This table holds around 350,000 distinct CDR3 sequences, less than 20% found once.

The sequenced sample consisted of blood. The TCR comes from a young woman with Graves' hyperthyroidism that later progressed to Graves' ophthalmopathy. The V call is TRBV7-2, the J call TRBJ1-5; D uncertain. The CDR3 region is CASSLFGGNQPQHF. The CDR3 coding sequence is TGTGCCAGCAGCCTTTTTGGGGGCAATCAGCCCCAGCATTTT.